This T cell receptor (beta chain) was sequenced for a study of sequential checkpoint blockade in melanoma. Across the whole study: First-line arms were nivolumab then ipilimumab, or the reverse, randomized 1:1. Maintenance nivolumab came after either treatment sequence.

Sequencing used immunoSEQ multiplex PCR; TCRdb keeps in-frame clones, though not all of them. The table has fewer than 30,000 clones, over 80% seen once. The V end lost 8 bases, the J end lost 0 bases, and 8 bases lay between the germline ends. Germline CDR1 reads MNHEY; CDR2 reads SMNVEV (reference sequence). The CDR3 has 13 residues. Regarding treatment: randomized to nivolumab then ipilimumab (arm A) or the reverse (arm B). Live CD3+CD8+ CD19− CD56− cells were sorted from PBMCs. The chain is built from TRBV27 and TRBJ2-1, with D possibly TRBD1 on 5 matching bases. The TCR originated in a human donor with melanoma. Sequences were derived from CD8+ T cells sorted from blood (inferred from file names), sampled from a patient given nivolumab and ipilimumab in sequence. The CDR3: CASADSSYNEQFF. In DNA, the CDR3 is TGTGCCAGCGCTGACAGCTCCTACAATGAGCAGTTCTTC.